This record looks at one T cell receptor beta chain sequence and its context. What it binds is not known. TCRdb reprocessed the 5' RACE reads via MiXCR and lists one record per CDR3 protein. The table lists roughly 450,000 distinct CDR3 sequences, roughly a quarter of them singletons, with 0.89% in the top ten. V lost 5 bases and J lost 0; bases outside the gene matches: 2. This CDR3 contains 15 residues. This specimen belongs to a study of CD8 T cells in ankylosing spondylitis. The study, taken as a whole, reports: Disease-associated clones were reportedly significantly overrepresented in matched ankylosing spondylitis synovial fluid. Disease-linked clones displayed a CD8+ phenotype and appeared relatively rarely in peripheral blood. Reports of some motif variants in reactive arthritis synovial fluid and blood predate this one. A TCR beta motif of fewer than ten highly homologous variants seemed to mark ankylosing spondylitis blood.

The specimen was blood, either unsorted or a sorted T cell fraction (not recorded which). The origin of this receptor is a male donor with ankylosing spondylitis. The chain links TRBV12-3 or TRBV12-4 to TRBJ2-1; TRBD1 agrees at 9 bases. The CDR3 here is CASSPTGGSYNEQFF. The CDR3 coding sequence is TGTGCCAGCAGTCCGACAGGGGGCTCCTACAATGAGCAGTTCTTC.